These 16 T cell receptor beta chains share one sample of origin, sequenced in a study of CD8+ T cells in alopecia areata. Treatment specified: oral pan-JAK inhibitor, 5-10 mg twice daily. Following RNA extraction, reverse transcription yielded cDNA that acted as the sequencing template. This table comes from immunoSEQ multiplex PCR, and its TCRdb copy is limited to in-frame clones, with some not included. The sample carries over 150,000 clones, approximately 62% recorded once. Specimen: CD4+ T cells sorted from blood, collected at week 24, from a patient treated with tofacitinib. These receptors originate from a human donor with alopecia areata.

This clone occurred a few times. CDR3 in amino acids: CSATRDPKETQYF. CDR3 DNA sequence: TGCAGCGCGACCCGGGACCCAAAAGAGACCCAGTACTTC. The J gene is TRBJ2-5, the V gene TRBV29-1; either TRBD1 or TRBD2 may supply D (5 bases each). This CDR3 has 13 residues. Trimming left V 7 bases short and J 3 bases short, with 15 bases between. CDR1 is SQVTM and CDR2 is ANQGSEA in the germline V gene.

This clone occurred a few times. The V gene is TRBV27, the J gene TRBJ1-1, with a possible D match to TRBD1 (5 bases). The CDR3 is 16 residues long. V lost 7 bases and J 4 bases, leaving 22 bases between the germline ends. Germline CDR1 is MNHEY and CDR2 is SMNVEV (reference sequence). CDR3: CASMSTGPGRATEAFF. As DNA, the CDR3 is TGTGCCAGCATGTCCACAGGCCCCGGGCGTGCCACTGAAGCTTTCTTT.

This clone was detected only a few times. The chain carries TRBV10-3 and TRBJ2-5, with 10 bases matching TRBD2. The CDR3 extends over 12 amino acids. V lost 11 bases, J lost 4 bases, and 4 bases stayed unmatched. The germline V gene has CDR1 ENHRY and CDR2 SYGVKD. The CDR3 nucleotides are TGTGCCTCGGGACTAGCGAGAGAGACCCAGTACTTC. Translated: CASGLARETQYF.

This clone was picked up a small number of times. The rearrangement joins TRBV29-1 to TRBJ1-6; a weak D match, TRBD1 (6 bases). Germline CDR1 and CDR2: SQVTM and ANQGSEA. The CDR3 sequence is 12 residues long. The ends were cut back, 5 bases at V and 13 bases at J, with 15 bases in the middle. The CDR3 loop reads CSVREIGGPLHF. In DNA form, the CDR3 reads TGCAGCGTTCGAGAAATTGGGGGCCCCCTCCACTTT.

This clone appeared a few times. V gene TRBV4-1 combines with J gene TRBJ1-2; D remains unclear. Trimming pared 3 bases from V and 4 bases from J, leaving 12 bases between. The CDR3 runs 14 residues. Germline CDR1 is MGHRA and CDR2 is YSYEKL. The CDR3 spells CASSQAGQFYGYTF. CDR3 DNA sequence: TGCGCCAGCAGCCAGGCGGGTCAGTTCTATGGCTACACCTTC.

The CDR3 DNA follows: TGCGCCAGCAGCCAAGGGCGGGGGGGCCCCCCCGGGGAGCTGTTTTTT. Translated: CASSQGRGGPPGELFF. The gene calls are TRBV4-1 and TRBJ2-2; 9 bases map to TRBD2. Germline loops: CDR1 MGHRA, CDR2 YSYEKL. J gave up 6 bases and V 1 base, and 6 bases lay outside the gene matches. The CDR3 is 16 residues long.

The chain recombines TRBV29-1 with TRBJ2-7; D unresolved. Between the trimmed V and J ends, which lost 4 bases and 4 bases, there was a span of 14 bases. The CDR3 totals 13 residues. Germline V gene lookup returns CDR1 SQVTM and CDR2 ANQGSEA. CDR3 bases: TGCAGCGTTGCATGGAACCCTCTATACGAGCAGTACTTC. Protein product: CSVAWNPLYEQYF.

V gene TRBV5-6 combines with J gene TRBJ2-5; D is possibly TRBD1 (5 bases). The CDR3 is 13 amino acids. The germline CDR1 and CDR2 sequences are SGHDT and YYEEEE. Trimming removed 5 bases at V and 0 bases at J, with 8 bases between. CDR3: CASRSGYQETQYF. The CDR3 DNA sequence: TGTGCCAGCAGATCAGGGTACCAAGAGACCCAGTACTTC.

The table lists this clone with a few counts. The CDR3 sequence is CASSFGALGDQYF. DNA of the CDR3: TGCGCCAGCAGCTTCGGCGCCCTAGGGGACCAGTACTTC. The V gene is TRBV5-1, the J gene TRBJ2-5; possibly TRBD1 for D (5 bases). The germline V and J ends were trimmed by 2 bases and 10 bases, with 15 bases remaining between them. This CDR3 has 13 amino acids. The V gene's germline CDR1 is SGHRS and CDR2 YFSETQ.

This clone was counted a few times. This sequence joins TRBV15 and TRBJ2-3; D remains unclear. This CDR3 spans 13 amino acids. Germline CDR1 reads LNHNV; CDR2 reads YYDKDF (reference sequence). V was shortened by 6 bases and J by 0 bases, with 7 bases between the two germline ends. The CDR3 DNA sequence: TGTGCCACCAGGGGCCTAAGCACAGATACGCAGTATTTT. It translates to CATRGLSTDTQYF.

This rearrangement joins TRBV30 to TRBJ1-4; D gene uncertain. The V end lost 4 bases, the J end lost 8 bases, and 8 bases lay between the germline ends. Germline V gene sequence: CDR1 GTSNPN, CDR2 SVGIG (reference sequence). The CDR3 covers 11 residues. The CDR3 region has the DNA TGTGCCTGGACGGCCGGCGAAAAACTGTTTTTT. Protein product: CAWTAGEKLFF.

The CDR3 here is CATSRTVTNSYYGYTF. The CDR3 DNA reads as TGTGCCACCAGCAGAACGGTAACGAACTCCTACTATGGCTACACCTTC. V usage is TRBV15 and J usage is TRBJ1-2, with D hard to call. Germline CDR1 LNHNV, CDR2 YYDKDF (reference sequence). Deletions cut 2 bases from V and 3 bases from J, with 16 bases between. The CDR3 covers 16 residues.

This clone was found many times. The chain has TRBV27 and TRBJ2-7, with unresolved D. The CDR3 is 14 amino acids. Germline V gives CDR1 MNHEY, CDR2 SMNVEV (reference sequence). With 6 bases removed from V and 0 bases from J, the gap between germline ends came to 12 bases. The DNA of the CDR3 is TGTGCCAGCAGATTAGGAGTGACCTCCTACGAGCAGTACTTC. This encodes CASRLGVTSYEQYF.

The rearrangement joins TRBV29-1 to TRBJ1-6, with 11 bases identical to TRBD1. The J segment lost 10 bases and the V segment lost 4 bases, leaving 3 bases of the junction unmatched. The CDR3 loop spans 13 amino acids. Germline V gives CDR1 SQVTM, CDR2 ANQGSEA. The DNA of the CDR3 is TGCAGCGTTGCCGGGACAGGGGGATCACCCCTCCACTTT. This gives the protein CSVAGTGGSPLHF. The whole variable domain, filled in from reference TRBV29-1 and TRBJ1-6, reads SAVISQKPSRDICQRGTSLTIQCQVDSQVTMMFWYRQQPGQSLTLIATANQGSEATYESGFVIDKFPISRPNLTFSTLTVSNMSPEDSSIYLCSVAGTGGSPLHFGNGTRLTVT.

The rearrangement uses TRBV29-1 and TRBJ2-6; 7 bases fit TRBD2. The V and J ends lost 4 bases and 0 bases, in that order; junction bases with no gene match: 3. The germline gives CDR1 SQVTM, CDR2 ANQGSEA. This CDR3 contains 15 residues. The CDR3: CSVVGGASGANVLTF. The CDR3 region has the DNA TGCAGCGTTGTGGGAGGGGCCTCTGGGGCCAACGTCCTGACTTTC.

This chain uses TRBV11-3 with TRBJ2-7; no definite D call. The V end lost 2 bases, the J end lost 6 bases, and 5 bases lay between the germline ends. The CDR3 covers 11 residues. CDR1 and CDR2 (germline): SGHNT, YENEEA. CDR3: CASSLLGEQYF. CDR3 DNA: TGTGCCAGCAGCTTACTGGGCGAGCAGTACTTC.